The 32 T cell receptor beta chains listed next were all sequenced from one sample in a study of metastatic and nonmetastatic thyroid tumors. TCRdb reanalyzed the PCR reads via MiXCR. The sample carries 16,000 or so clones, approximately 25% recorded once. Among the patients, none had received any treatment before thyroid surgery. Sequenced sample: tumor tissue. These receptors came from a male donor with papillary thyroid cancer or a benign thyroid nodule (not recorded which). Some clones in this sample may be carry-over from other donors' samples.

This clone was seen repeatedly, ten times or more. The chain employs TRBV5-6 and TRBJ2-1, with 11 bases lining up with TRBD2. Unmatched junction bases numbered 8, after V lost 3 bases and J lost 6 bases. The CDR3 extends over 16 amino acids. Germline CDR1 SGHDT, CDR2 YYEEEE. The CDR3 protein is CASSSVLAGETNEQFF. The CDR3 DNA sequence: TGTGCCAGCAGCTCCGTACTAGCGGGAGAGACCAATGAGCAGTTCTTC.

The CDR3 nucleotides are TGTGCCAGCAGCTACCTAGCGGTGCCGGGTGAGCAGTACTTC. Encoded protein: CASSYLAVPGEQYF. The chain uses TRBV3-1 and TRBJ2-7; the match to TRBD2 covers 7 bases. The CDR3 runs 14 residues. V dropped 5 bases and J dropped 7; count of bases not matched to a gene: 11. In germline, CDR1 is LGHDT, CDR2 YNNKEL (reference sequence).

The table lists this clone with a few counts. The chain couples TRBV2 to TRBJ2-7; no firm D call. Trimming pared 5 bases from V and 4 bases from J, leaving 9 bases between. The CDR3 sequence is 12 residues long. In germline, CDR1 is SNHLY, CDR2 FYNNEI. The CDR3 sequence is CASSFTLYEQYF. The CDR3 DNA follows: TGTGCCAGCAGTTTCACCCTATACGAGCAGTACTTC.

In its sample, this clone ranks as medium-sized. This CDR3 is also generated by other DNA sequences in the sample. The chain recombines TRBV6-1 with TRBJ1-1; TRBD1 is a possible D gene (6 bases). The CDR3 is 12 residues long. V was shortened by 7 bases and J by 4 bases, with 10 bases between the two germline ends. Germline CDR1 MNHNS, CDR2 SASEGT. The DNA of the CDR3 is TGTGCCAGCACCTTGACAGGCACTGAAGCTTTCTTT. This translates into CASTLTGTEAFF.

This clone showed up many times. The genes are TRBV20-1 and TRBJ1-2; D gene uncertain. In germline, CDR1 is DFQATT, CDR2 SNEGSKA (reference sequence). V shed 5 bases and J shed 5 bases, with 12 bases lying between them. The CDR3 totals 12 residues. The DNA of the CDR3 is TGCAGTGCTCTGCGGAGTTTATATGGCTACACCTTC. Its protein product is CSALRSLYGYTF.

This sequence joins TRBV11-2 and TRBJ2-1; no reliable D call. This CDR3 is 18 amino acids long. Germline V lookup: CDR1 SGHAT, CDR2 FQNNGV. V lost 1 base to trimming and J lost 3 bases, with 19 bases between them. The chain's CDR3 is CASSLVGYGSSSYNEQFF. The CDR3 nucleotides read TGTGCCAGCAGCTTAGTAGGCTACGGGTCCTCCAGCTACAATGAGCAGTTCTTC.

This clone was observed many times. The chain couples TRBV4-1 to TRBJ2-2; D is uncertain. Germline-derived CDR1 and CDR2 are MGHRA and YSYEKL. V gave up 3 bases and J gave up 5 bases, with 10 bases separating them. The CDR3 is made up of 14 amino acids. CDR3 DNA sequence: TGCGCCAGCAGCCAGCCTCCTCTGACCGGGGAGCTGTTTTTT. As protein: CASSQPPLTGELFF.

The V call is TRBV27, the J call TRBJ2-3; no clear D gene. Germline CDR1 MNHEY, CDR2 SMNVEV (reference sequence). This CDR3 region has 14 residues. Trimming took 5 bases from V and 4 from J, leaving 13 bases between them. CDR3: CASSPLGQPDTQYF. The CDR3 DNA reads TGTGCCAGCAGTCCCCTAGGCCAACCAGATACGCAGTATTTT.

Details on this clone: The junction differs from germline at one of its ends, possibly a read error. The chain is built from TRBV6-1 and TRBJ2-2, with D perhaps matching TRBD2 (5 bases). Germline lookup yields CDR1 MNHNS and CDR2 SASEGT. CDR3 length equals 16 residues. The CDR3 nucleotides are TGTGCCAGCAGGCGGTGGAGCGGTATGAACACCGTGGAGCTGTTTTTT. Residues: CASRRWSGMNTVELFF.

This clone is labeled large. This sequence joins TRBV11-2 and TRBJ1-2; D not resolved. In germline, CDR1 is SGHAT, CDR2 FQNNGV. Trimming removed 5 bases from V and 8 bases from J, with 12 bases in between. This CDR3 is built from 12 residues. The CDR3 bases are TGTGCCAGCAGCGGCAACGTGGACGGCTACACCTTC. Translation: CASSGNVDGYTF.

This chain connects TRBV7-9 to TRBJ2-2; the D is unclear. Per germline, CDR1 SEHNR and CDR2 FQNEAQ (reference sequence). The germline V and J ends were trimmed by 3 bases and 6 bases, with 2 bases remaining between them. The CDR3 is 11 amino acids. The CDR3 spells CASSLAGELFF. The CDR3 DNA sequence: TGTGCCAGCAGCTTGGCCGGGGAGCTGTTTTTT. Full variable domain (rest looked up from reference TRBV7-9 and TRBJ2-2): DTGVSQNPRHKITKRGQNVTFRCDPISEHNRLYWYRQTLGQGPEFLTYFQNEAQLEKSRLLSDRFSAERPKGSFSTLEIQRTEQGDSAMYLCASSLAGELFFGEGSRLTVL.

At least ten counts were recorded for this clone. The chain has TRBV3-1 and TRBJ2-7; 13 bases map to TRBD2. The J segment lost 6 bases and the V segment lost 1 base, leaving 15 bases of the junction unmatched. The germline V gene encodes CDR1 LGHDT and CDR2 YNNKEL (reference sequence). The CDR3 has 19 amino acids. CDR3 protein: CASSQALLAGGLLSGEQYF. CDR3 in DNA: TGTGCCAGCAGCCAAGCTCTACTAGCGGGAGGGCTTTTAAGCGGCGAGCAGTACTTC.

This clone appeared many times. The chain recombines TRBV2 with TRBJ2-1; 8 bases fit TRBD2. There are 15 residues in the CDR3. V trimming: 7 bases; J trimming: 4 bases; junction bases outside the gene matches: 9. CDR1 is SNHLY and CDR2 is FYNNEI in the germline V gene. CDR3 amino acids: CASTNSGVLYNEQFF. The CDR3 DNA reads TGTGCCAGCACCAATAGCGGGGTACTATACAATGAGCAGTTCTTC.

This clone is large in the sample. CDR3 sequence: CSARANNYEQYF. The CDR3 DNA reads as TGCAGTGCTAGAGCGAACAACTACGAGCAGTACTTC. The genes are TRBV20-1 and TRBJ2-7; D is uncertain. Per the germline V gene, CDR1 is DFQATT and CDR2 is SNEGSKA (reference sequence). V was pared by 1 base and J by 3 bases, with 7 bases between. The CDR3 has 12 residues.

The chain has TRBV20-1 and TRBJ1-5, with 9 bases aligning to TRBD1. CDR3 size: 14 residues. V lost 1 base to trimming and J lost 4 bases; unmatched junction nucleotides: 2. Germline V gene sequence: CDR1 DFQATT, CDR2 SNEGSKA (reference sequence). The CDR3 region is CSARAGTGNQPQHF. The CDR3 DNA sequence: TGCAGTGCTAGAGCCGGGACAGGGAATCAGCCCCAGCATTTT.

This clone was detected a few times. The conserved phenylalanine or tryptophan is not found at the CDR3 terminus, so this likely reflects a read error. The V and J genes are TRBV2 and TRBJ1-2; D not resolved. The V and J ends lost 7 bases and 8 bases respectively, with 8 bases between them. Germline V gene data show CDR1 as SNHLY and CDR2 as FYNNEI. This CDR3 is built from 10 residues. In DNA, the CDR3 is TGTGCCAGCACAGCTGTCGGCTACACCCTC. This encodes CASTAVGYTL.

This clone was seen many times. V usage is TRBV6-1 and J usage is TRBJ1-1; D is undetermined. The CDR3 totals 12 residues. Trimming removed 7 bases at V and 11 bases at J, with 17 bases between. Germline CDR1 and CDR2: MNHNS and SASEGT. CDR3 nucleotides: TGTGCCAGCAACCGGGAGGACGGAGTTGCTTTCTTT. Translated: CASNREDGVAFF.

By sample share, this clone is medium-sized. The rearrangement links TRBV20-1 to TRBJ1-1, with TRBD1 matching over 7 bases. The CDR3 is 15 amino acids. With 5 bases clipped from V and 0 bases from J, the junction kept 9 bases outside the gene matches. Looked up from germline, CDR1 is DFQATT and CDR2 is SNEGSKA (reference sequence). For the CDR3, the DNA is TGCAGTGCTCCCCACGAAGGGGGCCTGAACACTGAAGCTTTCTTT. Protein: CSAPHEGGLNTEAFF.

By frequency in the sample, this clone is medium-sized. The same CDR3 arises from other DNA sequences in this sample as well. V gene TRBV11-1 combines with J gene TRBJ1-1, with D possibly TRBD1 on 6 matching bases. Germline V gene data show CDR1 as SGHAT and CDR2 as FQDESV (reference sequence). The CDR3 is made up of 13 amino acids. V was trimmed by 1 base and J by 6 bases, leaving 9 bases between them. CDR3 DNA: TGTGCCAGCAGCTTAGGGACAGCCTCTGAAGCTTTCTTT. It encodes CASSLGTASEAFF.

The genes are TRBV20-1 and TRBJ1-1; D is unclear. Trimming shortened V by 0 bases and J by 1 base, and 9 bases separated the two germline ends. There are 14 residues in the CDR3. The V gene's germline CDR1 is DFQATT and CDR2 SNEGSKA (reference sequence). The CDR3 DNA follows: TGCAGTGCTAGAGATGGGAGCGGGAACACTGAAGCTTTCTTT. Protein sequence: CSARDGSGNTEAFF.

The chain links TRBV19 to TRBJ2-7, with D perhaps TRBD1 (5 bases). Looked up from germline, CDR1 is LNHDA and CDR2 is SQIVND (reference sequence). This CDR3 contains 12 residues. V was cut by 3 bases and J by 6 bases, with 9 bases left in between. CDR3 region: CASSIYQGEQYF. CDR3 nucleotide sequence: TGTGCCAGTAGTATCTACCAGGGCGAGCAGTACTTC. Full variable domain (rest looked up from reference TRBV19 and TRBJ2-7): DGGITQSPKYLFRKEGQNVTLSCEQNLNHDAMYWYRQDPGQGLRLIYYSQIVNDFQKGDIAEGYSVSREKKESFPLTVTSAQKNPTAFYLCASSIYQGEQYFGPGTRLTVT.

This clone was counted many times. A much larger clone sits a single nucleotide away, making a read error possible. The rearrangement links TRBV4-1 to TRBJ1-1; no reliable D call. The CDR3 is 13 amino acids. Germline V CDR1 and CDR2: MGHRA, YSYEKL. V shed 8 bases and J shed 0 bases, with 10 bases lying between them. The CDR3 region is CASGLSMNTEAFF. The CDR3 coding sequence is TGCGCCAGCGGCCTGTCCATGAACACTGAAGCTTTCTTT.

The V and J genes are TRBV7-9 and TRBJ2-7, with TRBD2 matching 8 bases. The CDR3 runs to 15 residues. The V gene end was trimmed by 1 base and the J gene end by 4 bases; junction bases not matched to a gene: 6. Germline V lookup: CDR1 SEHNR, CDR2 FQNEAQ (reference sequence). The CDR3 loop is CASSLVREGRYEQYF. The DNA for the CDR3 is TGTGCCAGCAGCTTAGTACGGGAGGGCCGATACGAGCAGTACTTC.

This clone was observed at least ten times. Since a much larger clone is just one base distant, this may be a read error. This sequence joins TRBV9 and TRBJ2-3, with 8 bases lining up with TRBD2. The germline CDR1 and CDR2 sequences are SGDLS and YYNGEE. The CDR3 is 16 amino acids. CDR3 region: CASSPLGTSLSDAQYF. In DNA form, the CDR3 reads TGTGCCAGCAGCCCGCTCGGGACTAGTCTCTCAGATGCGCAGTATTTT.

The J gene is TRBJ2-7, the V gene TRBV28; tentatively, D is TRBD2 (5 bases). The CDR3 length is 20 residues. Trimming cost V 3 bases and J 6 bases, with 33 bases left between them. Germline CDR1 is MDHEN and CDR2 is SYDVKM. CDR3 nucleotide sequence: TGTGCCAGCAGTTTTTTCACCCCCCTCAGGAACCCTTTCATTAGCGTCGAGCAGTACTTC. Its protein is CASSFFTPLRNPFISVEQYF.

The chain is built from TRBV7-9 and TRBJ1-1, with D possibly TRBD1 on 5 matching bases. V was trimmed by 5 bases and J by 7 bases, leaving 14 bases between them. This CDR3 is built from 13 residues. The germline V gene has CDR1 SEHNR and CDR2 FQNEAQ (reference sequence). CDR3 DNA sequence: TGTGCCAGCAGCCCAGGGTCGAGCGGTGAAGCTTTCTTT. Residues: CASSPGSSGEAFF.

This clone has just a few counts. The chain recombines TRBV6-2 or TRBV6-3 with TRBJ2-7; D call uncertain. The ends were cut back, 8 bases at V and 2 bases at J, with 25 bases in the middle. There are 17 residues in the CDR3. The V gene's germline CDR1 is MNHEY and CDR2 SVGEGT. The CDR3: CASGLKPSGRTAYEQYF. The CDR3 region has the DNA TGTGCCAGCGGGTTAAAACCGTCCGGGCGGACCGCCTACGAGCAGTACTTC.

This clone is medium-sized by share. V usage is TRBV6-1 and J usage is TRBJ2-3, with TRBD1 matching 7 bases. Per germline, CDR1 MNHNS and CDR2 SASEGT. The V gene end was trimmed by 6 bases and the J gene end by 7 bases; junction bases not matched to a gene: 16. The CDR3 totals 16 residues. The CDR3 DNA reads TGTGCCAGCAGATCCCCACTGGGGACAGATACCTATACGCAGTATTTT. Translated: CASRSPLGTDTYTQYF.

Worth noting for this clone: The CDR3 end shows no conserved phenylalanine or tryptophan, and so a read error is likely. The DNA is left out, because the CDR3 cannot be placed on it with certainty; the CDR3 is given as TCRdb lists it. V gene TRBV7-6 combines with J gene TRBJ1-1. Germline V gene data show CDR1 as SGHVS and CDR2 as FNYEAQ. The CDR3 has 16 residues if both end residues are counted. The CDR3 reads CASSLCGGMRYTESFS.

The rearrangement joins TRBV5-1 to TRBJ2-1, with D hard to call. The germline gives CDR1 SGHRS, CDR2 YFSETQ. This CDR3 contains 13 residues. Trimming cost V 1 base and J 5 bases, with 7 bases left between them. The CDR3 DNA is TGCGCCAGCAGCTTGAGCACTCACAATGAGCAGTTCTTC. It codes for CASSLSTHNEQFF.

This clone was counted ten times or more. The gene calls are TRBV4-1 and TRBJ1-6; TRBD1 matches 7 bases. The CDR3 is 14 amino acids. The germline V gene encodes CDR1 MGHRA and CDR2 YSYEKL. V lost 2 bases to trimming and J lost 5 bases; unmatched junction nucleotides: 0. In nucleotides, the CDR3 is TGCGCCAGCAGCCAAACAGGGGATAATTCACCCCTCCACTTT. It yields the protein CASSQTGDNSPLHF.

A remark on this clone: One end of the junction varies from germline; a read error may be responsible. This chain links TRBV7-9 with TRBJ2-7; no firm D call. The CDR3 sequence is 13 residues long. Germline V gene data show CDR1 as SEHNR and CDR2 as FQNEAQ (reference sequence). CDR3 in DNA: TGTGCCACCAGCTTAGTGGGGATATACGAGCAGTACTTC. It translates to CATSLVGIYEQYF.